This T cell receptor beta chain was recorded in a study of patients and donors after allogeneic stem cell transplantation. Germline CDR1 and CDR2: MGHDK and SYGVNS. The CDR3 has 14 residues. V was pared by 3 bases and J by 6 bases, with 6 bases of the junction left unmatched. This clonotype was observed a handful of times. TCRdb re-derived calls from the RT-PCR reads in MiXCR, one entry per CDR3 protein. The sample comprises around 150,000 distinct CDR3 sequences, roughly two fifths of which are singletons, and 50% rests with the top ten. The chain recombines TRBV25-1 with TRBJ1-1; 8 bases are a match to TRBD1. Source material: blood, either unsorted or a sorted T cell fraction (not recorded which). This receptor was taken from a human donor who was either an allogeneic HSCT recipient or a stem cell or donor lymphocyte infusion donor (not recorded which). It is not recorded whose cells these are; they may come from a transplant donor. CDR3 amino acids: CASSEDRENAEAFF. CDR3 bases: TGTGCCAGCAGTGAGGACAGGGAAAATGCTGAAGCTTTCTTT.